The 19 T cell receptor beta chains presented below share a single source sample, sequenced in a study of human T cells and chemical hapten exposure. MiXCR, run by TCRdb on the RACE reads, gives a single entry per CDR3 protein. Here the sample spans about 120,000 distinct CDR3 sequences, roughly 13% being singletons. Time point indicated: pre-sensitization, week 0. Treatment of the sample: therapeutic diphenylcyclopropenone sensitization with weekly scalp DPC. Sample: whole blood, taken in connection with sensitization to the hapten diphenylcyclopropenone (DPC). Source of these receptors: a woman aged 18-29 years with alopecia areata. Some clones in this sample may be carry-over from other donors' samples.

This clonotype was counted many times. The chain couples TRBV18 to TRBJ1-1; no definite D call. The V gene's germline CDR1 is KGHSH and CDR2 LQKENI. V was pared by 1 base and J by 3 bases, with 12 bases between. The CDR3 runs 15 residues. The CDR3 sequence: CASSPRIQPDTEAFF. The DNA for the CDR3 is TGTGCCAGCTCACCACGAATTCAACCGGACACTGAAGCTTTCTTT.

The chain employs TRBV9 and TRBJ2-3; no clear D. CDR1 and CDR2 (germline): SGDLS, YYNGEE. The CDR3 covers 14 residues. Between the trimmed V and J ends, which lost 0 bases and 0 bases, there was a span of 5 bases. For the CDR3, the DNA is TGTGCCAGCAGCGTAGATTTTAGCACAGATACGCAGTATTTT. Amino acids: CASSVDFSTDTQYF.

This clonotype appeared a few times. The V call is TRBV6-5, the J call TRBJ2-7, with a tentative D call TRBD1 (6 bases). Between the trimmed V and J ends, which lost 0 bases and 5 bases, there was a span of 11 bases. CDR3 length: 14 amino acids. CDR1 and CDR2 (germline): MNHEY, SVGAGI. CDR3 coding DNA: TGTGCCAGCAGTTACTCGCAGGGGTCCAACGAGCAGTACTTC. Translated, it gives CASSYSQGSNEQYF.

V gene TRBV18 combines with J gene TRBJ2-5; D is possibly TRBD1 (6 bases). This CDR3 has 14 residues. In germline, CDR1 is KGHSH, CDR2 LQKENI. V lost 1 base and J 5 bases, leaving 11 bases between the germline ends. The CDR3 sequence is CASSPLRGPETQYF. In nucleotides, the CDR3 is TGTGCCAGCTCACCACTCAGGGGTCCGGAGACCCAGTACTTC.

The CDR3 region has the DNA TGTGCCAGCAGCCAAGCAGAGGAGACCCAGTACTTC. This gives the protein CASSQAEETQYF. The chain uses TRBV11-3 and TRBJ2-5; D is undetermined. V was cut by 5 bases and J by 5 bases, with 9 bases left in between. CDR1 is SGHNT, CDR2 YENEEA, per germline. There are 12 residues in the CDR3.

This clonotype was found many times. V and J are TRBV5-6 and TRBJ1-1, with a weak D call TRBD1 (5 bases). This CDR3 is built from 16 residues. The V end was cut by 0 bases, the J end by 1 base, with 13 bases between. Germline assignment: CDR1 SGHDT and CDR2 YYEEEE. CDR3 bases: TGTGCCAGCAGCTTGGGAGCGGGGCGACCGAACACTGAAGCTTTCTTT. Its translation: CASSLGAGRPNTEAFF.

This clonotype was seen ten or more times. The gene calls are TRBV2 and TRBJ1-2; 8 nucleotides line up with TRBD1. J lost 3 bases, V lost 5 bases, and 8 bases had no gene match. The germline V gene encodes CDR1 SNHLY and CDR2 FYNNEI. There are 15 residues in the CDR3. CDR3 residues: CASSRTGGGDYGYTF. Written as DNA, the CDR3 is TGTGCCAGCAGTCGTACAGGGGGGGGAGACTATGGCTACACCTTC.

Ten or more counts support this clonotype. The rearrangement links TRBV13 to TRBJ2-2; TRBD2 matches 7 bases. In germline, CDR1 is PRHDT, CDR2 FYEKMQ (reference sequence). The CDR3 is made up of 16 amino acids. Trimming at V came to 2 bases and at J to 0 bases, leaving 3 bases not matched to a gene. CDR3 in amino acids: CASSLQGLPNTGELFF. The DNA for the CDR3 is TGTGCCAGCAGCTTACAGGGACTACCGAACACCGGGGAGCTGTTTTTT.

This clonotype was picked up a small number of times. This chain links TRBV20-1 with TRBJ2-1, with D unclear. V lost 0 bases and J lost 6, with 9 bases in between. CDR3 size: 13 residues. Germline values: CDR1 DFQATT, CDR2 SNEGSKA (reference sequence). Here the CDR3 reads CSARDRPLNEQFF. The CDR3 DNA follows: TGCAGTGCTAGAGACAGGCCCCTCAATGAGCAGTTCTTC.

Regarding this clonotype: A much larger clone lies one base from this, so it may be a read error. This chain joins TRBV3-1 and TRBJ1-2; 10 positions agree with TRBD1. J lost 2 bases, V lost 7 bases, and 10 bases had no gene match. Germline loops: CDR1 LGHDT, CDR2 YNNKEL (reference sequence). The CDR3 is 16 amino acids. The CDR3 DNA follows: TGTGCCAGCAACACTCCGGGACAGGGGAGGAACTATGGCTACACCTTC. The encoded protein is CASNTPGQGRNYGYTF.

Of note for this clonotype: A much more abundant neighbour one base away suggests this may be a read error. V is TRBV18 and J is TRBJ1-2; D unresolved. There are 13 residues in the CDR3. Per the germline V gene, CDR1 is KGHSH and CDR2 is LQKENI. The CDR3 bases are TGTGACAGCTCACACGAGGAGGTTGGAGGCTACACCTTC. Translated, it gives CDSSHEEVGGYTF.

This clonotype was recorded a few times. The chain uses TRBV6-2 or TRBV6-3 and TRBJ2-5, with D possibly TRBD1 on 6 matching bases. Trimming stripped 4 bases from V and 4 bases from J, with 10 bases between. This CDR3 is 13 amino acids long. In germline, CDR1 is MNHEY, CDR2 SVGEGT. CDR3 sequence reads: CASSFGQLETQYF. The CDR3, as DNA: TGTGCCAGCAGTTTCGGACAGCTAGAGACCCAGTACTTC.

This clonotype was seen repeatedly, ten times or more. The chain uses TRBV20-1 and TRBJ1-5, with 9 bases that match TRBD1. There are 13 residues in the CDR3. Trimming removed 6 bases from V and 7 bases from J; junction bases left unmatched: 7. Germline CDR1 and CDR2: DFQATT and SNEGSKA (reference sequence). This CDR3 is CSAKADRGQPQHF. The CDR3 coding sequence is TGCAGTGCAAAGGCGGACAGGGGCCAGCCCCAGCATTTT.

This clonotype was counted ten times or more. The chain carries TRBV6-2 or TRBV6-3 and TRBJ1-5; 9 nucleotides match TRBD1. After removal of 2 bases from V and 4 bases from J, the junction contained 12 bases not matched to a gene. The CDR3 runs to 18 residues. Germline loops: CDR1 MNHEY, CDR2 SVGEGT. DNA of the CDR3: TGTGCCAGCAGTTACCACTCGTTTGACAGGGGGAGGAATCAGCCCCAGCATTTT. It yields the protein CASSYHSFDRGRNQPQHF.

This clonotype was recorded a few times. The chain has TRBV7-2 and TRBJ1-6; perhaps TRBD1 as D (5 bases). CDR1 SGHTA and CDR2 FQGNSA come from the germline V gene. This CDR3 spans 14 amino acids. Deletions cut 4 bases from V and 9 bases from J, with 13 bases between. CDR3 loop: CASSSARGTSPLHF. CDR3 sequence (DNA): TGTGCCAGCAGCTCCGCACGGGGGACTTCACCCCTCCACTTT.

This clonotype turned up a few times. The chain recombines TRBV4-2 with TRBJ1-4; 10 positions match TRBD1. The CDR3 loop spans 17 amino acids. The V gene's germline CDR1 is LGHNA and CDR2 YNFKEQ. Trimming removed 0 bases from V and 4 bases from J; junction bases left unmatched: 5. CDR3 coding DNA: TGTGCCAGCAGCCAAGAAGTCGGACAGGGGGGTAATGAAAAACTGTTTTTT. Protein: CASSQEVGQGGNEKLFF.

This clonotype was seen at least ten times. The chain employs TRBV4-3 and TRBJ1-3; weak D call: TRBD1 (5 bases). Germline loops: CDR1 LGHNA, CDR2 YSLEER. The CDR3 runs to 16 residues. The ends were cut back, 1 base at V and 0 bases at J, with 10 bases in the middle. The CDR3 loop is CASSQVVRASGNTIYF. CDR3 nucleotides: TGCGCCAGCAGCCAAGTTGTCAGGGCCTCTGGAAACACCATATATTTT.

The V gene is TRBV20-1, the J gene TRBJ2-1; 10 bases are a match to TRBD1. Germline V gene data show CDR1 as DFQATT and CDR2 as SNEGSKA (reference sequence). This CDR3 has 14 amino acids. V shed 5 bases and J 4 bases; nucleotides not matched to a gene: 5. CDR3 in DNA: TGCAGTGCTCGACAGGGGGCGGGTTACAATGAGCAGTTCTTC. Translating it yields CSARQGAGYNEQFF.

The chain carries TRBV5-4 and TRBJ2-5; tentative D call: TRBD1 (5 bases). CDR1 and CDR2 from the germline V gene are SGHNT and YYREEE (reference sequence). Trimming cost V 4 bases and J 4 bases, with 11 bases left between them. This CDR3 is 13 amino acids long. The CDR3 is CASSQDSVETQYF. CDR3 sequence (DNA): TGTGCCAGCAGCCAAGACAGCGTAGAGACCCAGTACTTC.